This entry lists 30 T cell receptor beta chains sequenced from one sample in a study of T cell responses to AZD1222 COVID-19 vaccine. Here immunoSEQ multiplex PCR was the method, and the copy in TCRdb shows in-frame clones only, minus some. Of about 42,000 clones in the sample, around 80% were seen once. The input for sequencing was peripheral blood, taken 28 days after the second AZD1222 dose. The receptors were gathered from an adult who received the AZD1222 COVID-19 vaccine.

CDR3 sequence: CASQGSGSTEAFF. DNA for the CDR3: TGTGCCAGTCAGGGCTCCGGGAGCACTGAAGCTTTCTTT. The chain uses TRBV19 and TRBJ1-1, with D possibly TRBD1 on 5 matching bases. Deletions cut 8 bases from V and 4 bases from J, with 14 bases between. The CDR3 extends over 13 amino acids. Germline-derived CDR1 and CDR2 are LNHDA and SQIVND (reference sequence).

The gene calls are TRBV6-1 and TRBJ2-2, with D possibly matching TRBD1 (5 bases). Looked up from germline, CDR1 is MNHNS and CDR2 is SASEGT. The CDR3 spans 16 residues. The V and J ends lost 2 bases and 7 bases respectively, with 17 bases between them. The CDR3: CASSEWAGQGHGELFF. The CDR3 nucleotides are TGTGCCAGCAGTGAATGGGCTGGGCAGGGCCACGGGGAGCTGTTTTTT.

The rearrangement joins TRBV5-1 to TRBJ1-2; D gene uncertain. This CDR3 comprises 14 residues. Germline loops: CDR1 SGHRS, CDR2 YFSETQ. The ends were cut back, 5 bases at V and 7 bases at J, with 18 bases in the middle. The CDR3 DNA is TGCGCCAGCAGACTCGATGGTGCAAGGGCTGGCTACACCTTC. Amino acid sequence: CASRLDGARAGYTF.

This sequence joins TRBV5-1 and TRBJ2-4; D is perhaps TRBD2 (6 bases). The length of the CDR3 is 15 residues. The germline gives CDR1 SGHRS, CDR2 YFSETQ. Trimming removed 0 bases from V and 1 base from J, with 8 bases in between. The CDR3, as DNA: TGCGCCAGCAGCTTGGATGGGGGGGCCAAAAACATTCAGTACTTC. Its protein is CASSLDGGAKNIQYF. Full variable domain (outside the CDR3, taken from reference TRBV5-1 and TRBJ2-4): KAGVTQTPRYLIKTRGQQVTLSCSPISGHRSVSWYQQTPGQGLQFLFEYFSETQRNKGNFPGRFSGRQFSNSRSEMNVSTLELGDSALYLCASSLDGGAKNIQYFGAGTRLSVL.

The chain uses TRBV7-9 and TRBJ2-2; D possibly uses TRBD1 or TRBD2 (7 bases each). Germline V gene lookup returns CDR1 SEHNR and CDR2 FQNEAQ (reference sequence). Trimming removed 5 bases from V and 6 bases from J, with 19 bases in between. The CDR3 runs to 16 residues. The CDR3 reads CASSRPTGRGSGELFF. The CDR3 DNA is TGTGCCAGCAGCCGCCCGACAGGGAGGGGGTCCGGGGAGCTGTTTTTT.

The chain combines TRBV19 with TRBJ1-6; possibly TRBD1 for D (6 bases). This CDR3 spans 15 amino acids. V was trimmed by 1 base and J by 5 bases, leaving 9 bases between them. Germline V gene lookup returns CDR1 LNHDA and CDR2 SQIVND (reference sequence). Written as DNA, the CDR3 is TGTGCCAGTAGTATAGGAGGGGGGGATAATTCACCCCTCCACTTT. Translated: CASSIGGGDNSPLHF.

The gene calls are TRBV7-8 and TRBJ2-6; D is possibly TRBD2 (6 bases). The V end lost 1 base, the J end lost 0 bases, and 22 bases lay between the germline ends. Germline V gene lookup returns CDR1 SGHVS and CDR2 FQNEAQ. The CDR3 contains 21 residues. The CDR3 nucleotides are TGTGCCAGCAGCTTAGGAAAGAGGAGGGGCCTAGGGCCCTCTGGGGCCAACGTCCTGACTTTC. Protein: CASSLGKRRGLGPSGANVLTF.

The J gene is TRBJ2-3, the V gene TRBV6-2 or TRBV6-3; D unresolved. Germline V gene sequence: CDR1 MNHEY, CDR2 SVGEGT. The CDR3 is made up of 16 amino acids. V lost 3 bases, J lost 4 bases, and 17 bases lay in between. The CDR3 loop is CASSYWLGGTADTQYF. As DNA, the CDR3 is TGTGCCAGCAGTTATTGGTTGGGCGGAACCGCAGATACGCAGTATTTT.

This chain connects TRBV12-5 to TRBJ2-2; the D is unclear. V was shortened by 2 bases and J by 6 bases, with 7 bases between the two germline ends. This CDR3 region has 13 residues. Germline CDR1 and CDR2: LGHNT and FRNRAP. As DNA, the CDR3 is TGTGCTAGTGGTTTGTCACAGCCCGGGGAGCTGTTTTTT. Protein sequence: CASGLSQPGELFF. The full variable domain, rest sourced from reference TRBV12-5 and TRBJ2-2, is DARVTQTPRHKVTEMGQEVTMRCQPILGHNTVFWYRQTMMQGLELLAYFRNRAPLDDSGMPKDRFSAEMPDATLATLKIQPSEPRDSAVYFCASGLSQPGELFFGEGSRLTVL.

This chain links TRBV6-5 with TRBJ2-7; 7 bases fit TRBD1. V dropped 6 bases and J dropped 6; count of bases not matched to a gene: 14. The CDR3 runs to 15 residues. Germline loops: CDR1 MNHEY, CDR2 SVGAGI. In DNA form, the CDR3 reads TGTGCCAGCAGCCTGGGACAGTTTTTAACCACCGAGCAGTACTTC. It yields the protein CASSLGQFLTTEQYF.

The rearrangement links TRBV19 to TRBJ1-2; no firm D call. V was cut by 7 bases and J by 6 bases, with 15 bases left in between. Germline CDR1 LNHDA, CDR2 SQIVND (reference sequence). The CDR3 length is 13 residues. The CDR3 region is CASKMVRAHGYTF. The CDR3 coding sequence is TGTGCCAGTAAGATGGTGCGGGCTCATGGCTACACCTTC.

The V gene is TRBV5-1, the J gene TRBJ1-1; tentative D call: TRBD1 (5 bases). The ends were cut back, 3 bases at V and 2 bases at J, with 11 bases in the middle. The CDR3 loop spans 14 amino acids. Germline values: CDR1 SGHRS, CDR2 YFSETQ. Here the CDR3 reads CASSSSGGNTEAFF. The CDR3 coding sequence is TGCGCCAGCAGCTCGTCCGGGGGAAACACTGAAGCTTTCTTT. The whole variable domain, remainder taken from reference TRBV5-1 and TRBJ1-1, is KAGVTQTPRYLIKTRGQQVTLSCSPISGHRSVSWYQQTPGQGLQFLFEYFSETQRNKGNFPGRFSGRQFSNSRSEMNVSTLELGDSALYLCASSSSGGNTEAFFGQGTRLTVV.

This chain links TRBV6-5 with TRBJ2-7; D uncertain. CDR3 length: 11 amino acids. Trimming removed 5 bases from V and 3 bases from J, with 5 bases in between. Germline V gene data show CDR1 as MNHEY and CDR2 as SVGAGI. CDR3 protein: CASSRNYEQYF. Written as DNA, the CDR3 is TGTGCCAGCAGTCGGAACTACGAGCAGTACTTC.

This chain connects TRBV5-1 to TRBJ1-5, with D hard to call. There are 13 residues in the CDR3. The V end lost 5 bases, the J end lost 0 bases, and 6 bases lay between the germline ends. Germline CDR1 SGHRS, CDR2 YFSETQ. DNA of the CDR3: TGCGCCAGCAGTGTTAGTAGCAATCAGCCCCAGCATTTT. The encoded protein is CASSVSSNQPQHF. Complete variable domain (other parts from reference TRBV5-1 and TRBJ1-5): KAGVTQTPRYLIKTRGQQVTLSCSPISGHRSVSWYQQTPGQGLQFLFEYFSETQRNKGNFPGRFSGRQFSNSRSEMNVSTLELGDSALYLCASSVSSNQPQHFGDGTRLSIL.

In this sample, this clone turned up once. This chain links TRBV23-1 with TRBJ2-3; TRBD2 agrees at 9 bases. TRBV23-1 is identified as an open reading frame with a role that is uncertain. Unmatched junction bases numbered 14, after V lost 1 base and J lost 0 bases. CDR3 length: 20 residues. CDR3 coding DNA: TGCGCCAGCAGTCAATTCCGGGGAATAGCGGGGGTTCCCAGCACAGATACGCAGTATTTT. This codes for CASSQFRGIAGVPSTDTQYF.

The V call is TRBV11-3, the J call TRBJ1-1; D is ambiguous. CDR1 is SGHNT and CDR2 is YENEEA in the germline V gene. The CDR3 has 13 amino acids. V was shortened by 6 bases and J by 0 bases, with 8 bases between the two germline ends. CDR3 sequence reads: CASSAGMNTEAFF. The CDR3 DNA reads TGTGCCAGCAGTGCCGGGATGAACACTGAAGCTTTCTTT.

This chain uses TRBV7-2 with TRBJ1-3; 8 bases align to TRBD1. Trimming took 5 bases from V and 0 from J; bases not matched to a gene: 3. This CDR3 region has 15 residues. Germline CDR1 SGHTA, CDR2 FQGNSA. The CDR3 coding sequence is TGTGCCAGCAGCCCAGGGGGCTCCTCTGGAAACACCATATATTTT. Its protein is CASSPGGSSGNTIYF.

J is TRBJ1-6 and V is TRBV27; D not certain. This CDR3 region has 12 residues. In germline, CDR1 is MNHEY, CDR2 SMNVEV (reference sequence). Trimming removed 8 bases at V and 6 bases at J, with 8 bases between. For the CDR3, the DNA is TGTGCCAGCTTGAGGGCTAATTCACCCCTCCACTTT. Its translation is CASLRANSPLHF.

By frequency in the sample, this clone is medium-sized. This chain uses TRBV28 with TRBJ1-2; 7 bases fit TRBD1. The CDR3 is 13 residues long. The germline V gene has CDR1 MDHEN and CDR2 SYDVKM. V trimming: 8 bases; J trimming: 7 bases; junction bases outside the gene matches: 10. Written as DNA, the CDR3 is TGTGCCAGCCGGATAGGGGGCGATGGTGGCTACACCTTC. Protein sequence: CASRIGGDGGYTF.

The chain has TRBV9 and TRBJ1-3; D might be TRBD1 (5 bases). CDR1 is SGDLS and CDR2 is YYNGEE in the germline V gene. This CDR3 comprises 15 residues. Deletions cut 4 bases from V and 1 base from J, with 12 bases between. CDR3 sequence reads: CASSPWAGSGNTIYF. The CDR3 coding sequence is TGTGCCAGCAGCCCCTGGGCAGGGTCTGGAAACACCATATATTTT.

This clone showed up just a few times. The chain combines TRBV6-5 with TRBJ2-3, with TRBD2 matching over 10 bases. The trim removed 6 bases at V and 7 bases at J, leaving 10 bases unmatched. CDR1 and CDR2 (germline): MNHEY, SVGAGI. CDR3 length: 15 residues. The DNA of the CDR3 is TGTGCCAGCAGGAGGGGAGCGGGGGGGCCGAATACGCAGTATTTT. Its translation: CASRRGAGGPNTQYF.

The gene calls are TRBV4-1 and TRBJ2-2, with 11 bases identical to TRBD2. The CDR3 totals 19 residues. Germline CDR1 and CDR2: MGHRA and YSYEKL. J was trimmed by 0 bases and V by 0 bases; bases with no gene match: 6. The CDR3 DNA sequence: TGCGCCAGCAGCCAAGACCAGACGGGACTAGCGGCGAACACCGGGGAGCTGTTTTTT. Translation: CASSQDQTGLAANTGELFF.

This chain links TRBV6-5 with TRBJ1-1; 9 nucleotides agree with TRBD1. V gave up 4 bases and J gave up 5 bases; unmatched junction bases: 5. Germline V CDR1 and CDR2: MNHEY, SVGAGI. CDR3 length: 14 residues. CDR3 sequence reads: CASSWAGQGTEAFF. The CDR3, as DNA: TGTGCCAGCAGTTGGGCGGGACAGGGTACTGAAGCTTTCTTT.

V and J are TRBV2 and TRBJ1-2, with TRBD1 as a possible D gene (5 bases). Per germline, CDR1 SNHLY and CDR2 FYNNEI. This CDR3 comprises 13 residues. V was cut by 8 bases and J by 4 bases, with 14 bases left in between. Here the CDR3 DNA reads TGTGCCAGCGGGGAAGGGGAAACCTATGGCTACACCTTC. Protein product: CASGEGETYGYTF.

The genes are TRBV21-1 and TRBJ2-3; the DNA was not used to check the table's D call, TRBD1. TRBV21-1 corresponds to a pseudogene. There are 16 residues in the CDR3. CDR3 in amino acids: CASSKEERGRADTQYF. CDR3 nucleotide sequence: TGTGCCAGCAGCAAAGAAGAAAGGGGGCGAGCAGATACGCAGTATTTT.

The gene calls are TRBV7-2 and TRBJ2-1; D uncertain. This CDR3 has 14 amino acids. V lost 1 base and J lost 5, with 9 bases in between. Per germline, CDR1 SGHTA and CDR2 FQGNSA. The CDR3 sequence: CASSLDGSDNEQFF. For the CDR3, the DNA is TGTGCCAGCAGCTTAGATGGTTCGGACAATGAGCAGTTCTTC.

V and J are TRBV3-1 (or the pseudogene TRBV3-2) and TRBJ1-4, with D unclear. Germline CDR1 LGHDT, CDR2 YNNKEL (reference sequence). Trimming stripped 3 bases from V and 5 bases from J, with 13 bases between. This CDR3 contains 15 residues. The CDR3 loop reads CASSHSGGGNEKLFF. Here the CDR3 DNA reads TGTGCCAGCAGCCACTCCGGAGGAGGGAATGAAAAACTGTTTTTT.

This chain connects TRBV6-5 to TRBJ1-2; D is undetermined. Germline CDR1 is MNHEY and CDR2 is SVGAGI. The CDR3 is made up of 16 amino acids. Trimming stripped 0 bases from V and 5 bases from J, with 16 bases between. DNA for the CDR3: TGTGCCAGCAGTTACTCGACCGCATTGCCGACTTATGGCTACACCTTC. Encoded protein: CASSYSTALPTYGYTF.

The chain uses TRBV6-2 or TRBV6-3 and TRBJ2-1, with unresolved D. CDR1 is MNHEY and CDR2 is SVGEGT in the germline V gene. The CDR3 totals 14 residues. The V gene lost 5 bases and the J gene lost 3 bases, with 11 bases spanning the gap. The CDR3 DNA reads TGTGCCAGCAGTCGACCAAATAACTACAATGAGCAGTTCTTC. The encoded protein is CASSRPNNYNEQFF.

The CDR3 reads CASRQVGNQPQHF. The CDR3 region has the DNA TGTGCCAGCAGACAAGTTGGGAATCAGCCCCAGCATTTT. This chain connects TRBV12-3 or TRBV12-4 to TRBJ1-5, with D unclear. The CDR3 is made up of 13 amino acids. V dropped 6 bases and J dropped 4 bases, with 10 bases sitting between them.